This note documents a single TCR beta chain sequence. Antigen: not known. Stated time point: pre-sensitization, week 0. Treatment given: therapeutic diphenylcyclopropenone sensitization with weekly scalp DPC. In the library, unique molecular identifiers were attached to individual cDNA molecules. TCRdb re-derived calls from the RACE reads in MiXCR, one entry per CDR3 protein. The sample lists 250,000 or so distinct CDR3 sequences, roughly 8.9% occurring once. This entry comes from a study of human T cells and chemical hapten exposure. In the study overall: It was small differences in pooled library volume that mainly caused per-sample TCR yields to vary.

Study conclusions and caveats: While controls formed fewer of them, expanded TCRs formed significantly more large CDR3 similarity clusters. After DPC sensitization, TCRs above 1 in 1000 frequency showed no change.

There are 16 residues in the CDR3. The germline V and J ends were trimmed by 2 bases and 1 base, with 13 bases remaining between them. The germline CDR1 and CDR2 sequences are SGHTA and FQGNSA. The chain is built from TRBV7-2 and TRBJ2-3; D is possibly TRBD2 (6 bases). The sequence derives from a woman aged 40 to 50 with alopecia areata. Some clones in this sample may be carry-over from other donors' samples. Sequenced here: whole blood, sampled in connection with sensitization to the hapten diphenylcyclopropenone (DPC). CDR3 protein: CASSLMGLGGTDTQYF. As DNA, the CDR3 is TGTGCCAGCAGCTTAATGGGACTTGGGGGCACAGATACGCAGTATTTT. Combining the CDR3 with reference TRBV7-2 and TRBJ2-3 gives the whole variable domain GAGVSQSPSNKVTEKGKDVELRCDPISGHTALYWYRQSLGQGLEFLIYFQGNSAPDKSGLPSDRFSAERTGGSVSTLTIQRTQQEDSAVYLCASSLMGLGGTDTQYFGPGTRLTVL.